This T cell receptor beta chain emerged from a study of CD8 T cells in Susac syndrome. Reverse transcription used roughly 0.45 to 1 ug RNA and random hexamers. The TCR beta CDR3 was amplified by immunoSEQ multiplex PCR across 54 Vbeta, 13 Jbeta. Each CDR3 protein gets one entry after TCRdb re-called the immunoSEQ multiplex PCR reads with MiXCR. The table lists more than 95,000 distinct CDR3 sequences, approximately 95% of them singletons, with less than 0.4% in the top ten. The germline V gene encodes CDR1 SEHNR and CDR2 FQNEAQ (reference sequence). J gave up 2 bases and V 3 bases, and 6 bases lay outside the gene matches. This CDR3 region has 15 residues.

This TCR derives from a human donor with multiple sclerosis. This sequence joins TRBV7-9 and TRBJ1-1, with 7 bases lining up with TRBD1. Sequencing was done on a sample of CD8+ T cells from PBMCs. Here the CDR3 DNA reads TGTGCCAGCAGCTTTGTAGGGACAGCCAACACTGAAGCTTTCTTT. It specifies CASSFVGTANTEAFF.